This TCR beta chain was identified in a study of Graves' ophthalmopathy and Graves' hyperthyroidism. Notes on the study in general: With roughly 65% sensitivity and more than 72% specificity, the model predicted ophthalmopathy progression.

CDR3 length: 15 amino acids. CDR1 is SEHNR, CDR2 FQNEAQ, per germline (reference sequence). V dropped 3 bases and J dropped 7 bases, with 13 bases sitting between them. Aged 18 to 65, the patients with hyperthyroidism had under 2 months' duration and were newly diagnosed. RNA transcripts yielded amplified TCR beta CDR3 regions. HTBI primers primed a first-round RT-PCR, and a second-round multiplex PCR followed. Via MiXCR, TCRdb re-called the multiplex PCR reads, giving one row per CDR3 protein. The sample includes over a million distinct CDR3 sequences, roughly two fifths seen only once; the top ten take around 10%. Note on this clonotype: Antigen specificity is unknown.

The rearrangement joins TRBV7-9 to TRBJ1-6, with D perhaps TRBD1 (6 bases). This clonotype originated in an adult man with Graves' hyperthyroidism. Source material: peripheral blood or thyroid tissue (not recorded which). The CDR3 nucleotides are TGTGCCAGCAGCTTGGACAGCCCTCGGAATTCACCCCTCCACTTT. Translated, it gives CASSLDSPRNSPLHF.